This record looks at one TCR beta chain sequence and its context. What it binds is unknown. The source of the sample is a study of shared clonotypes between healthy human individuals. The germline V gene has CDR1 SQVTM and CDR2 ANQGSEA. CDR3 length: 12 residues. Trimming removed 4 bases at V and 2 bases at J, with 8 bases between. Study results and limitations: What limited the represented genetic and exposure-history diversity was the small number of donors.

Approximately 82 million PBMCs were counted before genomic DNA extraction. At deep level, the assay was performed. Data came from immunoSEQ multiplex PCR; TCRdb stores just in-frame clones and leaves some out. Of 520,000 or so clones listed, about four fifths were seen once; the top ten hold over 10%. This chain links TRBV29-1 with TRBJ1-1, with D uncertain. This sequence originates from a woman aged 35 to 49 in good health. Some clones in this sample may be carry-over from other donors' samples. Sequencing was performed on PBMCs. CDR3 DNA sequence: TGCAGCGTTGTATTATCTAACACTGAAGCTTTCTTT. Translation gives CSVVLSNTEAFF.